A single sample gave rise to the 22 T cell receptor beta chains below, sequenced in a study of blood T cell repertoires in COVID-19 (dated by TCRdb to between 2020 and 2021). The method behind the library was the immunoSEQ multiplex PCR assay. TCRdb took this table from immuneACCESS and kept in-frame rearrangements with V and J called. Such tables lack part of the clones; where checked against another copy, unresolved V genes explain under half of the gap, and the rest is unexplained. The sample table lists 250,000 or so clones, about 82% of them with a count of one. 2% to 2.5% of the sample lies in the top ten. The source material was PBMCs or T cells enriched from blood (not recorded which). These receptors came from a woman between 50 and 59 years old who had recovered from COVID-19.

As concerns this clone: Other DNA sequences within the sample encode an identical CDR3. The chain is built from TRBV18 and TRBJ1-3, with 7 bases that match TRBD1. Germline V lookup: CDR1 KGHSH, CDR2 LQKENI. The length of the CDR3 is 15 residues. Losses at the gene ends were 3 bases for V and 1 base for J; bases not matched to a gene: 3. The CDR3 DNA is TGTGCCAGCTCACCCGAACAGGGGTCTGGAAACACCATATATTTT. It encodes CASSPEQGSGNTIYF.

This clone appeared a few times. The chain uses TRBV5-1 and TRBJ1-3; TRBD1 is a possible D gene (5 bases). The germline V gene has CDR1 SGHRS and CDR2 YFSETQ. This CDR3 has 14 amino acids. Deletions cut 5 bases from V and 0 bases from J, with 9 bases between. For the CDR3, the DNA is TGCGCCAGCAGGGGGACTAGCTCTGGAAACACCATATATTTT. Protein product: CASRGTSSGNTIYF.

This clone was seen a single time. The chain combines TRBV2 with TRBJ2-7; 7 nucleotides match TRBD1. Germline values: CDR1 SNHLY, CDR2 FYNNEI. The CDR3 contains 15 residues. Germline trimming cut 4 bases from V and 3 bases from J; bases unmatched to any gene: 9. The CDR3 DNA is TGTGCCAGCAGTGGAAGGGACAGTCACATCTACGAGCAGTACTTC. Encoded protein: CASSGRDSHIYEQYF.

The chain carries TRBV4-3 and TRBJ2-3; D call uncertain. The V and J ends lost 0 bases and 2 bases respectively, with 15 bases between them. The CDR3 extends over 17 amino acids. CDR1 and CDR2 (germline): LGHNA, YSLEER. CDR3 coding DNA: TGCGCCAGCAGCCAAGATCACGGTACCCTCTTCACAGATACGCAGTATTTT. This encodes CASSQDHGTLFTDTQYF.

J is TRBJ2-5 and V is TRBV6-5; D not certain. CDR3 size: 11 residues. V lost 6 bases to trimming and J lost 4 bases, with 6 bases between them. Germline CDR1 MNHEY, CDR2 SVGAGI. The CDR3 spells CASSNSETQYF. CDR3 DNA sequence: TGTGCCAGCAGCAACTCAGAGACCCAGTACTTC.

The rearrangement uses TRBV29-1 and TRBJ2-7, with 7 bases matching TRBD1. The CDR3 is made up of 17 amino acids. Looked up from germline, CDR1 is SQVTM and CDR2 is ANQGSEA. V lost 4 bases to trimming and J lost 6 bases; unmatched junction nucleotides: 21. In DNA form, the CDR3 reads TGCAGCGTTGCCACAAGACAGGGATTTACAACGAGTTTCGAGCAGTACTTC. This codes for CSVATRQGFTTSFEQYF.

V gene TRBV4-1 combines with J gene TRBJ2-4; 15 bases are shared with TRBD2. Germline CDR1 MGHRA, CDR2 YSYEKL. CDR3 length: 19 amino acids. Trimming removed 1 base from V and 1 base from J; junction bases left unmatched: 5. The CDR3 here is CASSQGRTSGGAAKNIQYF. CDR3 DNA sequence: TGCGCCAGCAGCCAAGGCAGGACTAGCGGGGGGGCCGCCAAAAACATTCAGTACTTC.

The chain couples TRBV5-1 to TRBJ2-1; D might be TRBD1 (7 bases). V was cut by 4 bases and J by 7 bases, with 12 bases left in between. This CDR3 is built from 13 residues. Germline-derived CDR1 and CDR2 are SGHRS and YFSETQ. The CDR3 reads CASSLQGRNEQFF. CDR3 DNA sequence: TGCGCCAGCAGCCTACAGGGGAGGAATGAGCAGTTCTTC.

The chain employs TRBV19 and TRBJ2-7; 8 positions match TRBD2. Germline V gives CDR1 LNHDA, CDR2 SQIVND (reference sequence). The CDR3 covers 13 residues. Trimming took 3 bases from V and 8 from J; bases not matched to a gene: 6. The CDR3 DNA reads as TGTGCCAGTAGTATGATCCGGGGGGGCCAGCAGTACTTC. Translation: CASSMIRGGQQYF. Full variable domain (remainder filled in from reference TRBV19 and TRBJ2-7): DGGITQSPKYLFRKEGQNVTLSCEQNLNHDAMYWYRQDPGQGLRLIYYSQIVNDFQKGDIAEGYSVSREKKESFPLTVTSAQKNPTAFYLCASSMIRGGQQYFGPGTRLTVT.

The chain recombines TRBV5-4 with TRBJ2-1, with 7 positions matching TRBD2. CDR3 length equals 16 residues. In germline, CDR1 is SGHNT, CDR2 YYREEE (reference sequence). The V gene end was trimmed by 1 base and the J gene end by 1 base; junction bases not matched to a gene: 5. Here the CDR3 reads CASSLPTSDSYNEQFF. Here the CDR3 DNA reads TGTGCCAGCAGCTTGCCAACTAGCGATTCCTACAATGAGCAGTTCTTC.

The chain has TRBV9 and TRBJ2-5; 7 nucleotides line up with TRBD2. The CDR3 contains 15 residues. Germline CDR1 and CDR2: SGDLS and YYNGEE. The junction had 7 bases not matched to a gene; V was cut back by 1 base and J by 4 bases. The CDR3 loop reads CASSVRAGGSETQYF. CDR3 in DNA: TGTGCCAGCAGCGTACGGGCCGGGGGGTCAGAGACCCAGTACTTC. Drawing the rest from reference TRBV9 and TRBJ2-5, the complete variable domain is DSGVTQTPKHLITATGQRVTLRCSPRSGDLSVYWYQQSLDQGLQFLIQYYNGEERAKGNILERFSAQQFPDLHSELNLSSLELGDSALYFCASSVRAGGSETQYFGPGTRLLVL.

CDR3 in amino acids: CSVLAGAGPQHF. CDR3 bases: TGCAGCGTGCTGGCTGGGGCTGGGCCCCAGCATTTT. The chain uses TRBV29-1 and TRBJ1-5; tentative D call: TRBD1 (5 bases). Germline V gene sequence: CDR1 SQVTM, CDR2 ANQGSEA. V lost 6 bases to trimming and J lost 9 bases, with 15 bases between them. The CDR3 has 12 residues.

This chain uses TRBV11-3 with TRBJ2-2; the match to TRBD1 covers 11 bases. CDR3 length: 15 amino acids. Germline CDR1 reads SGHNT; CDR2 reads YENEEA. After removal of 3 bases from V and 6 bases from J, the junction contained 3 bases not matched to a gene. The CDR3 nucleotides are TGTGCCAGCAGCTTCGGACAGGGGGCGTCCGGGGAGCTGTTTTTT. Translating it yields CASSFGQGASGELFF.

This clone was counted between two and nine times. J is TRBJ1-1 and V is TRBV12-3 or TRBV12-4, with D hard to call. CDR3 length: 13 amino acids. Trimming removed 1 base from V and 4 bases from J, with 7 bases in between. The CDR3, as DNA: TGTGCCAGCAGTTTAGGAGGACTCACTGAAGCTTTCTTT. Translation: CASSLGGLTEAFF.

This chain links TRBV4-3 with TRBJ2-4; perhaps TRBD2 as D (7 bases). Trimming removed 0 bases at V and 9 bases at J, with 12 bases between. Germline CDR1 LGHNA, CDR2 YSLEER. CDR3 length equals 14 residues. The CDR3: CASSQEVGGPIQYF. DNA for the CDR3: TGCGCCAGCAGCCAAGAGGTGGGGGGGCCCATTCAGTACTTC.

V is TRBV20-1 and J is TRBJ2-7, with 8 bases aligning to TRBD1. The junction had 11 bases not matched to a gene; V was cut back by 3 bases and J by 4 bases. Germline assignment: CDR1 DFQATT and CDR2 SNEGSKA (reference sequence). The CDR3 has 15 amino acids. This CDR3 is CSASNLPGGKYEQYF. CDR3 coding DNA: TGCAGTGCTAGTAACCTCCCAGGGGGCAAGTACGAGCAGTACTTC.

The V gene is TRBV7-9, the J gene TRBJ1-4; the match to TRBD1 covers 7 bases. Trimming cost V 3 bases and J 8 bases; bases outside gene matches: 9. This CDR3 spans 15 amino acids. Germline loops: CDR1 SEHNR, CDR2 FQNEAQ (reference sequence). As DNA, the CDR3 is TGTGCCAGCAGCTTCCGGACAGGACGGGAAGAAAAACTGTTTTTT. Its protein product is CASSFRTGREEKLFF.

The chain joins TRBV30 to TRBJ2-3, with a tentative D call TRBD2 (5 bases). Between the trimmed V and J ends, which lost 0 bases and 5 bases, there was a span of 15 bases. Germline lookup yields CDR1 GTSNPN and CDR2 SVGIG (reference sequence). The CDR3 is 15 amino acids. The CDR3 reads CAWSVYGGAEDTQYF. The CDR3 DNA follows: TGTGCCTGGAGTGTATACGGAGGCGCTGAAGATACGCAGTATTTT.

This clone has just one count. This chain uses TRBV7-3 with TRBJ2-2, with 9 nucleotides matching TRBD1. CDR1 and CDR2 from the germline V gene are SGHTA and FQGTGA. The CDR3 covers 16 residues. The ends lost 2 bases at V and 1 base at J; junction bases unmatched: 2. The CDR3 is CASSLRDRVNTGELFF. The CDR3 DNA is TGTGCCAGCAGCTTACGGGACAGGGTGAACACCGGGGAGCTGTTTTTT.

V usage is TRBV10-3 and J usage is TRBJ1-2, with 10 bases that match TRBD1. The germline CDR1 and CDR2 sequences are ENHRY and SYGVKD. The CDR3 totals 14 residues. Germline trimming cut 2 bases from V and 10 bases from J; bases unmatched to any gene: 7. For the CDR3, the DNA is TGTGCCATCAGTGAGCCGACAGGGGGCTTTGACTACACCTTC. Its translation: CAISEPTGGFDYTF.

The DNA for the CDR3 is TGTGCCAGCTCACCGCAAAGCGTAGAGGTGCAGTTCTTC. Translating it yields CASSPQSVEVQFF. The chain recombines TRBV18 with TRBJ2-1, with no clear D. The CDR3 is 13 amino acids. CDR1 and CDR2 from the germline V gene are KGHSH and LQKENI. Trimming cost V 3 bases and J 12 bases, with 15 bases left between them.

This chain links TRBV4-1 with TRBJ2-7; 7 bases fit TRBD1. Unmatched junction bases numbered 9, after V lost 4 bases and J lost 3 bases. The CDR3 extends over 15 amino acids. The V gene's germline CDR1 is MGHRA and CDR2 YSYEKL. The CDR3: CASSLNRGTGYEQYF. CDR3 bases: TGCGCCAGCAGCCTCAACAGGGGAACGGGCTACGAGCAGTACTTC.